This is a list of T cell receptor beta chains from one sample in a study of blood T cell repertoires in COVID-19. Profiled with immunoSEQ multiplex PCR; TCRdb holds only in-frame clones, not every one. The sample has approximately 170,000 clones; around 79% are singletons. Sequencing used peripheral blood. These receptor sequences come from a woman aged 45-65 years with acute or convalescent COVID-19. The conserved cysteine and the conserved F or W are not part of the CDR3 here. Fields, in order: J gene, V gene, CDR3 protein.

j_call: TRBJ2-2; v_call: TRBV18; cdr3_aa: ASSPPAGTGDTGELF
j_call: TRBJ2-2; v_call: TRBV7-7; cdr3_aa: ASSPAGQGLTGELF
j_call: TRBJ1-4; v_call: TRBV15; cdr3_aa: ATSRSPDSSEKLF
j_call: TRBJ1-2; v_call: TRBV5-5; cdr3_aa: ASSSGGQFSDGYT
j_call: TRBJ2-7; v_call: TRBV27; cdr3_aa: ASSLVAYSNYEQY
j_call: TRBJ1-6; v_call: TRBV5-1; cdr3_aa: ASSVTGLDSPLH
j_call: TRBJ2-1; v_call: TRBV5-1; cdr3_aa: ASSSAGTTFYNEQF
j_call: TRBJ2-7; v_call: TRBV3-1/TRBV3-2; cdr3_aa: ASSGNRIPPYEQY
j_call: TRBJ2-5; v_call: TRBV28; cdr3_aa: ATGTDEETQY
j_call: TRBJ2-7; v_call: TRBV6-2/TRBV6-3; cdr3_aa: AGSRLAGSEQY
j_call: TRBJ2-5; v_call: TRBV5-6; cdr3_aa: ASSFTETGETQY
j_call: TRBJ2-7; v_call: TRBV7-2; cdr3_aa: ASSLTGPYEQY
j_call: TRBJ2-1; v_call: TRBV6-6; cdr3_aa: ASRPTGNLHNEQF
j_call: TRBJ2-4; v_call: TRBV15; cdr3_aa: ATSREGLAGAGDKNIQY
j_call: TRBJ2-7; v_call: TRBV5-6; cdr3_aa: ASSLGTDPYEQY
j_call: TRBJ2-2; v_call: TRBV19; cdr3_aa: ASGLAGGAGELF